This T cell receptor beta chain was sequenced in a study of T cells in pancreatic ductal adenocarcinoma. The study, taken as a whole, reports: Blood had more productive templates and 8 to 9.5-fold more unique clonotypes than tumor. The resected cohort was biased toward the minority with early-stage disease.

Concerning this clone itself: Antigen: not known.

No neoadjuvant therapy was given to the selected pancreatic ductal adenocarcinoma patients before their surgery. This CDR3 region has 14 residues. V gave up 2 bases and J gave up 5 bases, with 13 bases separating them. Germline loops: CDR1 SNHLY, CDR2 FYNNEI. The method was immunoSEQ multiplex PCR; TCRdb's version includes in-frame clones alone and lacks a portion of them. The data hold approximately 97,000 clones, with 90% to 95% observed a single time. The chain uses TRBV2 and TRBJ2-7, with a tentative D call TRBD2 (5 bases). The sequence came from a human donor with pancreatic ductal adenocarcinoma. Sequenced input: PBMCs. The CDR3 spells CASSERLMTHEQYF. CDR3 coding DNA: TGTGCCAGCAGTGAAAGACTAATGACCCACGAGCAGTACTTC.